This TCR beta chain was sequenced in a study of PD-1 blockade in classical Hodgkin lymphoma. Sample time point: cycle 4 day 1 (C4D1), after more than five weeks of nivolumab. Every patient had relapsed following autologous stem cell transplantation, and cohorts differed in brentuximab vedotin exposure. TCRdb's table, derived via immunoSEQ multiplex PCR, lists solely in-frame clones and lacks some. The sample holds roughly 21,000 clones; 70% to 75% are singletons and the top ten take roughly 19%. There are 14 residues in the CDR3. V was pared by 1 base and J by 15 bases, with 9 bases of the junction left unmatched. Germline V gene lookup returns CDR1 MNHNS and CDR2 SASEGT.

This clonotype originated in a human donor with classical Hodgkin lymphoma. This material consisted of peripheral blood mononuclear cells (PBMCs), taken before the fourth cycle of nivolumab. The chain has TRBV6-1 and TRBJ2-1, with 10 bases fitting TRBD2. Written as DNA, the CDR3 is TGTGCCAGCAGTGAAGGTAGGCTAGCGGGAGCCCCGTTCTTC. It is translated as CASSEGRLAGAPFF.